The sequence of this TCR beta chain was determined in a study of blood T cell repertoires in COVID-19. The method was immunoSEQ multiplex PCR; TCRdb's version includes in-frame clones alone and lacks a portion of them. The sample includes around 140,000 clones, 75% to 90% of them seen just once. The CDR3 contains 14 residues. Looked up from germline, CDR1 is MNHEY and CDR2 is SVGAGI. Details on this clone: Mismatch with germline at one junction end may stem from a read error.

V and J are TRBV6-5 and TRBJ2-7; 9 bases are shared with TRBD2. The sample was PBMCs or T cells enriched from blood (not recorded which). This TCR was sampled from a woman aged 40 to 50 who had been exposed to COVID-19. CDR3 coding DNA: TGTGCCTGCAGAGCGGGAGGATTTCAGTACGAGCAGTACTTC. Translated, it gives CACRAGGFQYEQYF.